What follows describes a single TCR beta chain. Its specificity is not known. Germline lookup yields CDR1 MNHNS and CDR2 SASEGT. This CDR3 contains 14 residues. The ends were cut back, 10 bases at V and 0 bases at J, with 16 bases in the middle. RNA transcripts provided the source from which TCR beta CDR3 regions were amplified. First-round RT-PCR with HTBI primers amplified the TCR CDR3 region. TCRdb fed the multiplex PCR reads into MiXCR, producing one record per CDR3 protein. The sample gives 450,000 to 700,000 distinct CDR3 sequences, around 46% of which show up once; 19% is in the top ten. The sample originates from a study of T cells in Graves' hyperthyroidism and ophthalmopathy. Study-level results: Clonotypes that were expanded in thyroid above 0.001 mostly appeared in blood too.

The clonotype comes from an adult woman with Graves' disease, either hyperthyroidism or ophthalmopathy (not recorded which). This chain links TRBV6-1 with TRBJ2-7; TRBD1 might be the D (6 bases). Sample: peripheral blood or thyroid tissue (not recorded which). In DNA, the CDR3 is TGTGCCAACAGCCCAGGGGAGTCCTCCTACGAGCAGTACTTC. Protein sequence: CANSPGESSYEQYF.